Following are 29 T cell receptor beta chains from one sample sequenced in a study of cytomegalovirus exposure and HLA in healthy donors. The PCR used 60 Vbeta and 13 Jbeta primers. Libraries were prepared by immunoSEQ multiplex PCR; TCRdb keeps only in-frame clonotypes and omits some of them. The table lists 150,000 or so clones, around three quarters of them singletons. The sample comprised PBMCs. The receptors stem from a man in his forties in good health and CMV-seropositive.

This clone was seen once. For the CDR3, the DNA is TGTGCCAGCAGTCTACGCGGTGGCACAGATACGCAGTATTTT. Amino acids: CASSLRGGTDTQYF. This chain links TRBV6-6 with TRBJ2-3, with D hard to call. This CDR3 spans 14 amino acids. Germline CDR1 MNHNY, CDR2 SVGAGI (reference sequence). V was pared by 5 bases and J by 1 base, with 10 bases between.

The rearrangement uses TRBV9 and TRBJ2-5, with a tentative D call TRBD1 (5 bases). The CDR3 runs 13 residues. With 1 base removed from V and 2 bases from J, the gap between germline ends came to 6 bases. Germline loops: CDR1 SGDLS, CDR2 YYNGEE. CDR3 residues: CASSVTGQETQYF. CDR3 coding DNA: TGTGCCAGCAGCGTAACAGGACAAGAGACCCAGTACTTC.

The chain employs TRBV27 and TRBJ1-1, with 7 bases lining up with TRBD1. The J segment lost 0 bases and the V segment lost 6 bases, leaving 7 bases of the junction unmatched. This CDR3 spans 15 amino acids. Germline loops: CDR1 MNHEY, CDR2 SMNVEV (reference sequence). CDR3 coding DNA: TGTGCCAGCAGCTACAGGGGATTCATGAACACTGAAGCTTTCTTT. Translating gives CASSYRGFMNTEAFF.

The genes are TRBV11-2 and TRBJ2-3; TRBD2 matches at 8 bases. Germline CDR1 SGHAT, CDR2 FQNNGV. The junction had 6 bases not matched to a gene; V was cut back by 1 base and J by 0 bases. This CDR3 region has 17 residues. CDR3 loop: CASSLVVIAGSTDTQYF. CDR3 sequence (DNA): TGTGCCAGCAGCTTAGTTGTGATAGCGGGGAGCACAGATACGCAGTATTTT.

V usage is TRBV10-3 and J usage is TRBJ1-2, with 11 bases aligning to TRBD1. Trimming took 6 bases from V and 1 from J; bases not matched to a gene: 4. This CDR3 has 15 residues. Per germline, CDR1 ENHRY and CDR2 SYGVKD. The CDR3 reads CAISGQGAYNYGYTF. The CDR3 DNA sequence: TGTGCCATCAGCGGACAGGGGGCGTATAACTATGGCTACACCTTC.

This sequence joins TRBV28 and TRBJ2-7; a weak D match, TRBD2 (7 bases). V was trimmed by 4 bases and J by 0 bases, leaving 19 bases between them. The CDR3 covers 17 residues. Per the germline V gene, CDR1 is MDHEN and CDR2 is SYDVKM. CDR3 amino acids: CASSSTRGAQSSYEQYF. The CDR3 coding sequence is TGTGCCAGCAGTTCTACCCGGGGGGCGCAGAGCTCCTACGAGCAGTACTTC. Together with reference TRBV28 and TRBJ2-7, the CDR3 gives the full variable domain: DVKVTQSSRYLVKRTGEKVFLECVQDMDHENMFWYRQDPGLGLRLIYFSYDVKMKEKGDIPEGYSVSREKKERFSLILESASTNQTSMYLCASSSTRGAQSSYEQYFGPGTRLTVT.

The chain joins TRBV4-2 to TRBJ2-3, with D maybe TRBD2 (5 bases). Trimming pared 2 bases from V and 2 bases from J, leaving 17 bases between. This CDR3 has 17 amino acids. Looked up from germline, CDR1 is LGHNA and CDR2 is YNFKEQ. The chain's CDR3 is CASSQMLSERHTDTQYF. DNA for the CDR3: TGTGCCAGCAGCCAAATGCTTTCCGAGCGGCACACAGATACGCAGTATTTT.

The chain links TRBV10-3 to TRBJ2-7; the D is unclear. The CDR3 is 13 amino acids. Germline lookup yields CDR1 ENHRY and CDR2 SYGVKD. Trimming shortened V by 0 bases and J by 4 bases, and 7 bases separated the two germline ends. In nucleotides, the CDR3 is TGTGCCATCAGTGAGTCGCACGGTTACGAGCAGTACTTC. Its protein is CAISESHGYEQYF.

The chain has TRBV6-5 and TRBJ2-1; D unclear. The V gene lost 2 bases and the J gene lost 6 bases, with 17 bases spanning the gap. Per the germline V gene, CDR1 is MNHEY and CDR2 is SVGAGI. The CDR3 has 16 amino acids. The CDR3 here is CASSYGALERSNEQFF. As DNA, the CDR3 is TGTGCCAGCAGTTACGGTGCGCTAGAGCGCAGCAATGAGCAGTTCTTC.

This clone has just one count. The CDR3 is CASSFHFPVSSYNEQFF. The CDR3 DNA reads as TGTGCCAGCAGCTTCCATTTCCCGGTGAGCTCCTACAATGAGCAGTTCTTC. The rearrangement joins TRBV7-2 to TRBJ2-1; D is ambiguous. Germline V gives CDR1 SGHTA, CDR2 FQGNSA. The V and J ends lost 3 bases and 0 bases respectively, with 15 bases between them. The CDR3 runs 17 residues.

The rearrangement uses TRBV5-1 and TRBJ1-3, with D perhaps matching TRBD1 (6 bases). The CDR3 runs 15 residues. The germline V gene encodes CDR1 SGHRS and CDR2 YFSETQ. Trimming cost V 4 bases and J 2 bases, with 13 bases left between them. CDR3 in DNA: TGCGCCAGCAGCCCGACAGGTTTTACTGGAAACACCATATATTTT. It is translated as CASSPTGFTGNTIYF.

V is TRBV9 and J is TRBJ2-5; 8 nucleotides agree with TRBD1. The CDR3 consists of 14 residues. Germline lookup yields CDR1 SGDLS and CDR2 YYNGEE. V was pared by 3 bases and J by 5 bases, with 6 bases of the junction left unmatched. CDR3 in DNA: TGTGCCAGCAGCGCCAGGACAGGGCTGGAGACCCAGTACTTC. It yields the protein CASSARTGLETQYF.

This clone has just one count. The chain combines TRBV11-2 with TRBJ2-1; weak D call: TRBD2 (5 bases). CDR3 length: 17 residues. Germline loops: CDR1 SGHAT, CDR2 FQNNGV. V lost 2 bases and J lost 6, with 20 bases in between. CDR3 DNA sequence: TGTGCCAGCAGCTTAAGGGTCCACACTAGTTCCGTCAATGAGCAGTTCTTC. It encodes CASSLRVHTSSVNEQFF.

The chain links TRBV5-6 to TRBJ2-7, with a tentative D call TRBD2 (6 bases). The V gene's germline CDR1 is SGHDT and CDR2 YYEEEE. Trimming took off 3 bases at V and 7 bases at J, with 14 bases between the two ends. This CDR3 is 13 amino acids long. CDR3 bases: TGTGCCAGCAGCTCGGGGGTAGTCCGGGAGCAGTACTTC. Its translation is CASSSGVVREQYF.

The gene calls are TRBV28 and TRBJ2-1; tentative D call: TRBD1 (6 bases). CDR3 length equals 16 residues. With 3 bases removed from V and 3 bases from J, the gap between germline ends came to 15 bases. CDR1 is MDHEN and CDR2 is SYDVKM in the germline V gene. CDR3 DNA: TGTGCCAGCAGTTTCTATACAGGGACCCACTACAATGAGCAGTTCTTC. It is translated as CASSFYTGTHYNEQFF.

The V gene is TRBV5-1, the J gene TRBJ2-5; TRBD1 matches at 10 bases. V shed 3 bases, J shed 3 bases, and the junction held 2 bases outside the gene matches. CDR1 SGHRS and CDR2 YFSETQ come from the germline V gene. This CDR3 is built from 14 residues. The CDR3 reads CASSWTGGEETQYF. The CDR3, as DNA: TGCGCCAGCAGCTGGACAGGGGGTGAAGAGACCCAGTACTTC.

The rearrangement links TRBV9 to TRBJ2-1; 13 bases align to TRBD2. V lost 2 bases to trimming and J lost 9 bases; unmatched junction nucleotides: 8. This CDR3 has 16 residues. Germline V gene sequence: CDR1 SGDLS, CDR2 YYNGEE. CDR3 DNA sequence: TGTGCCAGCAGCGTTAAAGGACTAGCGGGAGATAGTGAGCAGTTCTTC. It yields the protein CASSVKGLAGDSEQFF.

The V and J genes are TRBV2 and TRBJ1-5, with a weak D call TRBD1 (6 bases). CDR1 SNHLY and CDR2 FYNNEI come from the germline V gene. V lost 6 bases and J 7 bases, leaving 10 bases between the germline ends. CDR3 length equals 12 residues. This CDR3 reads CASSRGGQPQHF. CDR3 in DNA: TGTGCCAGCAGCAGGGGTGGACAGCCCCAGCATTTT. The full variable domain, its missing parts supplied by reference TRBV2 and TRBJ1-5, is EPEVTQTPSHQVTQMGQEVILRCVPISNHLYFYWYRQILGQKVEFLVSFYNNEISEKSEIFDDQFSVERPDGSNFTLKIRSTKLEDSAMYFCASSRGGQPQHFGDGTRLSIL.

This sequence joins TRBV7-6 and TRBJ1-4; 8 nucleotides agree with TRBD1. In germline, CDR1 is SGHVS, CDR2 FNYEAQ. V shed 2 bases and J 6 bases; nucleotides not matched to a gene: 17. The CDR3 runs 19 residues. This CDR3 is CASSLRAQDRVRIDEKLFF. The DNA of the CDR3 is TGTGCCAGCAGCTTAAGGGCCCAGGACAGGGTTCGGATAGATGAAAAACTGTTTTTT.

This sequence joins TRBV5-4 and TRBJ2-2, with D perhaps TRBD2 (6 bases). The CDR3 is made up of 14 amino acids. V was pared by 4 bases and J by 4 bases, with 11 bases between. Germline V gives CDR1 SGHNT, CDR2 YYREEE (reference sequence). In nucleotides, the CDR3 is TGTGCCAGCAGCGGGGGACTTTCCACCGGGGAGCTGTTTTTT. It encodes CASSGGLSTGELFF.

Here the CDR3 reads CASSPLAGTENGYTF. Here the CDR3 DNA reads TGTGCCAGCTCACCCCTTGCCGGGACTGAGAATGGCTACACCTTC. The genes are TRBV18 and TRBJ1-2, with D perhaps matching TRBD1 (5 bases). V was trimmed by 3 bases and J by 6 bases, leaving 17 bases between them. The CDR3 sequence is 15 residues long. CDR1 and CDR2 (germline): KGHSH, LQKENI.

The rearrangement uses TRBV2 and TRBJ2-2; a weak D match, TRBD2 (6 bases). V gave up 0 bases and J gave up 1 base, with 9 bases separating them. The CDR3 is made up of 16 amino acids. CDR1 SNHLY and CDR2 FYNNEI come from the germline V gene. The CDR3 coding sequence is TGTGCCAGCAGTGAAGCGGGGACTCAGAACACCGGGGAGCTGTTTTTT. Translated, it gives CASSEAGTQNTGELFF.

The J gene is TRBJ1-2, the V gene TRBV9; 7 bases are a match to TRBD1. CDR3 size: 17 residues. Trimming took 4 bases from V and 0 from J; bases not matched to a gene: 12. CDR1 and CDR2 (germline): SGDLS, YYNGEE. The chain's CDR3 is CASSRLTGDTANYGYTF. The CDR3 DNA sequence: TGTGCCAGCAGCAGACTAACAGGGGACACAGCTAACTATGGCTACACCTTC.

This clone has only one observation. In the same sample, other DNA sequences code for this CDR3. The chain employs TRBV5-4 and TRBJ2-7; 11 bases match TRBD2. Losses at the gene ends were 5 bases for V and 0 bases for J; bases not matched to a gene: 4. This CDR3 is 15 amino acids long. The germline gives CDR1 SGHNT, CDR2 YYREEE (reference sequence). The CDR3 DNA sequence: TGTGCCAGCAGTTCCGGGACTAGCGGCTCCTACGAGCAGTACTTC. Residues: CASSSGTSGSYEQYF. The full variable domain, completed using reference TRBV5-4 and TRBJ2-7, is ETGVTQSPTHLIKTRGQQVTLRCSSQSGHNTVSWYQQALGQGPQFIFQYYREEENGRGNFPPRFSGLQFPNYSSELNVNALELDDSALYLCASSSGTSGSYEQYFGPGTRLTVT.

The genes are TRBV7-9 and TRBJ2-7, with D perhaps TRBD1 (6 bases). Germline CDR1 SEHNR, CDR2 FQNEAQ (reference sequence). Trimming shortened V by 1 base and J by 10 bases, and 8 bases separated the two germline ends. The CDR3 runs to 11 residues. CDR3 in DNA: TGTGCCAGCAGCTTAGGGGGACACCAGTACTTC. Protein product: CASSLGGHQYF. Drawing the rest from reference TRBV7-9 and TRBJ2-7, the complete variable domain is DTGVSQNPRHKITKRGQNVTFRCDPISEHNRLYWYRQTLGQGPEFLTYFQNEAQLEKSRLLSDRFSAERPKGSFSTLEIQRTEQGDSAMYLCASSLGGHQYFGPGTRLTVT.

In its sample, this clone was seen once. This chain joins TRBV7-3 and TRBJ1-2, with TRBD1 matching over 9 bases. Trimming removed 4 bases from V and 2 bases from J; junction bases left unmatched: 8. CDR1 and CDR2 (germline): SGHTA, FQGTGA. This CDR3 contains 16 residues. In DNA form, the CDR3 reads TGTGCCAGCAGCTCAACTCCGGGACAGGGAAACTATGGCTACACCTTC. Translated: CASSSTPGQGNYGYTF.

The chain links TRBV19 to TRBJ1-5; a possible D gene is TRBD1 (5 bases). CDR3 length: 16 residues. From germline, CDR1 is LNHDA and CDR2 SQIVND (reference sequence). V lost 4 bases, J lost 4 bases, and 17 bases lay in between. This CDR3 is CASSNPSRAGNQPQHF. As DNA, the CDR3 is TGTGCCAGTAGTAACCCCAGCAGGGCGGGGAATCAGCCCCAGCATTTT.

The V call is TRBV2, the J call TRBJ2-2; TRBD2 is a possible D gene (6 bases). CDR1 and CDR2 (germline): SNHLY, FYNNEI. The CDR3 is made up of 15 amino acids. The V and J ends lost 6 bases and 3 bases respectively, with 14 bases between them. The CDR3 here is CASSALLAYTGELFF. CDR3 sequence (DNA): TGTGCCAGCAGCGCGCTACTAGCCTACACCGGGGAGCTGTTTTTT.

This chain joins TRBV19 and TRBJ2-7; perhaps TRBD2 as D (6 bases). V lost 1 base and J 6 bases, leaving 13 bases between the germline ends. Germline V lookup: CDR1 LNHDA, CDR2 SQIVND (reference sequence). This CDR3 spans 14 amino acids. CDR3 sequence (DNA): TGTGCCAGTAGTATAGCGGGGGAGTGGCGCGAGCAGTACTTC. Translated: CASSIAGEWREQYF.